This is a list of T cell receptor beta chains from one sample in a study of blood T cell repertoires in COVID-19. Assay used: immunoSEQ multiplex PCR; TCRdb lists only in-frame clones, some missing. Altogether approximately 480,000 clones are present, nearly 90% being singletons, with the ten largest covering roughly 0.9%. The sequenced sample consisted of peripheral blood. The receptors stem from a man between 18 and 29 years old with COVID-19, enrolled during active disease. Both conserved end residues are part of each CDR3. A D gene is named only where the DNA matches it firmly. Part of the rows lack a size; the others show once, few, many or a class for expanded clones.

j_gene,d_gene,abundance,v_gene,CDR3aa,CDR3nt
TRBJ2-7,TRBD1,.,TRBV27,CASSYTGTGAYEQYF,TGTGCCAGCAGTTATACCGGGACAGGGGCCTACGAGCAGTACTTC
TRBJ2-7,.,.,TRBV11-1,CASSRAGREQYF,TGTGCCAGCAGCCGGGCTGGGAGAGAGCAGTACTTC
TRBJ2-7,TRBD2,.,TRBV3-1/TRBV3-2,CASSLASGTSEQYF,TGTGCCAGCAGCCTAGCTAGCGGGACCTCCGAGCAGTACTTC
TRBJ1-5,.,.,TRBV4-1,CASSQGLYSNQPQHF,TGCGCCAGCAGCCAAGGACTCTATAGCAATCAGCCCCAGCATTTT
TRBJ1-5,.,.,TRBV19,CASIETAVSVEAQHF,TGTGCCAGTATTGAGACAGCCGTGAGTGTCGAAGCCCAGCATTTT
TRBJ2-1,TRBD2,.,TRBV7-9,CASSFSGGDNEQFF,TGTGCCAGCAGCTTCAGCGGGGGGGATAATGAGCAGTTCTTC
TRBJ1-6,TRBD1,.,TRBV5-1,CASSLSGTDSPLHF,TGCGCCAGCAGCTTATCCGGGACAGACTCACCCCTCCACTTT
TRBJ1-4,TRBD1,.,TRBV10-3,CAISPTGGDEKLFF,TGTGCCATCAGCCCGACAGGGGGCGATGAAAAACTGTTTTTT
TRBJ2-2,.,.,TRBV19,CASTARNTGELFF,TGTGCCAGTACTGCGCGAAACACCGGGGAGCTGTTTTTT
TRBJ1-5,.,.,TRBV2,CASSNPAGNQPQHF,TGTGCCAGCAGTAACCCGGCGGGCAATCAGCCCCAGCATTTT
TRBJ2-1,.,.,TRBV19,CASSIWARNTDEQFF,TGTGCCAGTAGTATATGGGCTCGAAATACCGATGAGCAGTTCTTC
TRBJ2-3,.,.,TRBV5-6,CASSVSSTDTQYF,TGTGCCAGCAGCGTTTCTAGCACAGATACGCAGTATTTT
TRBJ2-7,TRBD1,.,TRBV30,CAWSGGDRFYEQYF,TGTGCCTGGAGTGGGGGGGACAGGTTCTACGAGCAGTACTTC
TRBJ2-7,.,.,TRBV7-2,CASSAEGSLHYEQYF,TGTGCCAGCAGCGCCGAGGGCAGCCTTCACTACGAGCAGTACTTC
TRBJ2-1,.,few,TRBV7-9,CASSLGQAGWSYNEQFF,TGTGCCAGCAGCTTAGGTCAGGCGGGGTGGTCCTACAATGAGCAGTTCTTC
TRBJ2-7,TRBD2,few,TRBV6-5,CASSYQGTSGSYEQYF,TGTGCCAGCAGTTACCAAGGGACTAGCGGGTCCTACGAGCAGTACTTC
TRBJ1-2,TRBD1,.,TRBV15,CATSRDFGQGPPGYTF,TGTGCCACCAGCAGAGATTTTGGACAGGGCCCGCCGGGCTACACCTTC
TRBJ2-1,TRBD1,.,TRBV5-3,CARSLDLNGTAEYNNEQFF,TGTGCCAGAAGCTTGGATCTAAACGGGACAGCGGAATATAACAATGAGCAGTTCTTC
TRBJ2-5,.,.,TRBV19,CASRPGLTETQYF,TGTGCCAGTAGGCCGGGACTGACAGAGACCCAGTACTTC
TRBJ2-5,TRBD1,.,TRBV7-8,CASSFRGTKETQYF,TGTGCCAGCAGCTTCAGGGGGACCAAAGAGACCCAGTACTTC
TRBJ2-5,TRBD1,.,TRBV19,CASSIGGRGPQETQYF,TGTGCCAGTAGTATCGGCGGCAGGGGGCCGCAAGAGACCCAGTACTTC
TRBJ2-1,TRBD1,.,TRBV7-9,CASSLPLGQGRNEQFF,TGTGCCAGCAGCTTACCTCTCGGACAGGGGAGGAATGAGCAGTTCTTC
TRBJ1-5,.,.,TRBV2,CASMGPDQPQHF,TGTGCCAGCATGGGCCCAGATCAGCCCCAGCATTTT
TRBJ1-5,.,.,TRBV19,CASSIILGAQPQHF,TGTGCCAGTAGTATAATTTTGGGAGCACAGCCCCAGCATTTT
TRBJ1-5,TRBD1,.,TRBV15,CATSQTGDQPQHF,TGTGCCACCAGCCAAACAGGGGACCAGCCCCAGCATTTT
TRBJ1-2,TRBD1,.,TRBV7-3,CASSLEGAGYTF,TGTGCCAGCAGCTTAGAGGGGGCTGGCTACACCTTC
TRBJ1-5,.,.,TRBV27,CASSLGQGDNQPQHF,TGTGCCAGCAGTTTAGGACAAGGAGACAATCAGCCCCAGCATTTT
TRBJ1-5,TRBD1,.,TRBV15,CATSNGQGGSNQPQHF,TGTGCCACCAGCAACGGACAGGGTGGAAGCAATCAGCCCCAGCATTTT
TRBJ2-2,.,.,TRBV3-1/TRBV3-2,CASSRASAWGVGELFF,TGTGCCAGCAGCCGCGCTTCTGCTTGGGGGGTCGGGGAGCTGTTTTTT
TRBJ2-7,.,.,TRBV5-1,CASSSQGGNSYEQYF,TGCGCCAGCAGCTCCCAAGGCGGGAATTCCTACGAGCAGTACTTC
TRBJ2-3,TRBD1,.,TRBV2,CASSALDRGRDNTQYF,TGTGCCAGCAGTGCCCTCGACAGGGGCCGCGATAATACGCAGTATTTT
TRBJ2-5,.,.,TRBV2,CASSEGRVVQETQYF,TGTGCCAGCAGCGAAGGGCGGGTTGTACAAGAGACCCAGTACTTC
TRBJ2-1,.,.,TRBV13,CASSFQVRGEQFF,TGTGCCAGCAGCTTTCAAGTTCGGGGTGAGCAGTTCTTC
TRBJ2-7,TRBD2,.,TRBV15,CATSRDPSGVSYEQYF,TGTGCCACCAGCAGAGACCCTAGCGGGGTCTCCTACGAGCAGTACTTC
TRBJ2-3,.,.,TRBV7-2,CASSLGGGNTDTQYF,TGTGCCAGCAGCTTAGGAGGCGGGAACACAGATACGCAGTATTTT
TRBJ2-7,.,once,TRBV28,CASGLKTGGLGQYF,TGTGCCAGCGGTCTTAAGACAGGAGGTTTGGGGCAGTACTTC
TRBJ1-5,.,.,TRBV4-1,CASSQATGGPQHF,TGCGCCAGCAGCCAAGCAACGGGGGGGCCCCAGCATTTT
TRBJ1-2,TRBD1,.,TRBV7-9,CASSLWGTGVNYGYTF,TGTGCCAGCAGCTTATGGGGGACAGGGGTCAACTATGGCTACACCTTC
TRBJ2-3,.,.,TRBV24-1,CATSRRGSGTDTQYF,TGTGCCACCAGCCGTAGGGGAAGCGGCACAGATACGCAGTATTTT
TRBJ2-3,.,.,TRBV2,CASSNRVRADTQYF,TGTGCCAGCAGTAATAGGGTGAGGGCAGATACGCAGTATTTT
TRBJ2-4,TRBD2,.,TRBV19,CASSAGVILAKNIQYF,TGTGCCAGTAGTGCGGGAGTCATTCTAGCCAAAAACATTCAGTACTTC
TRBJ2-7,.,few,TRBV12-3/TRBV12-4,CASSFAYEQYF,TGTGCCAGCAGTTTCGCCTACGAGCAGTACTTC